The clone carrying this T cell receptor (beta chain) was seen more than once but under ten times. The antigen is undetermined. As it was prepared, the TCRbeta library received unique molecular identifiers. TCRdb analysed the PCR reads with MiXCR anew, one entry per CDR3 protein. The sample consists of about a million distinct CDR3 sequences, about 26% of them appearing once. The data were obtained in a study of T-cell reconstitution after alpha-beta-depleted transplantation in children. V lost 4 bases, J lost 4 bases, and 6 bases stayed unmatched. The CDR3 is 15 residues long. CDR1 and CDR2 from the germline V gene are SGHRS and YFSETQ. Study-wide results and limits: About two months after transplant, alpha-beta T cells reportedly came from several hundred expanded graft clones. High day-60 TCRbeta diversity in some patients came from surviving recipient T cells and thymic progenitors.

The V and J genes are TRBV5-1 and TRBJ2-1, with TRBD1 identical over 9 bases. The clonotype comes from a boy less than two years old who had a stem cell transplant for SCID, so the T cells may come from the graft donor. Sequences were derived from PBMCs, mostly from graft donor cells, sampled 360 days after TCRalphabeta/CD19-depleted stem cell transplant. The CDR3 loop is CASSGKGQGYNEQFF. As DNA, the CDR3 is TGCGCCAGCAGCGGTAAGGGACAGGGATACAATGAGCAGTTCTTC.